A selection of T cell receptor beta chains follows, all from one sample in a study of shared clonotypes between healthy human individuals. TCRdb keeps only in-frame clones here, not all; method: immunoSEQ multiplex PCR. This sample yields 1.6 million or so clones, of which approximately 98.5% are seen a single time; 0.36% belongs to the top ten. Sequencing was done on a sample of naive CD4+ T cells sorted from blood. These receptors were collected from a man aged 25 to 45 in good health. CDR3s include the opening cysteine and the closing phenylalanine or tryptophan. D genes are given only for firm matches. Only part of the rows carry a size: once, few, many, or a class if the clone is expanded.

.,TRBJ2-5,TRBV5-5,12,.,TGTGCCAGCAGCTTGGTAGATGGGACCCAGTACTTC,CASSLVDGTQYF
.,TRBJ2-7,TRBV29-1,16,TRBD1,TGCAGCGTTGCCCGGACAGGGGGCCCTTCATCCTACGAGCAGTACTTC,CSVARTGGPSSYEQYF
.,TRBJ2-1,TRBV4-1,16,.,TGCGCCAGCAGCCCGTCGCTCCTGAGCTCCTACAATGAGCAGTTCTTC,CASSPSLLSSYNEQFF
.,TRBJ1-5,TRBV6-1,15,TRBD1,TGTGCCAGCAGTGAAGGAACAGGGGCACATCAGCCCCAGCATTTT,CASSEGTGAHQPQHF
.,TRBJ2-5,TRBV7-7,17,.,TGTGCTAGCAGCCCCGTTTATGGGGGAGGCTCTCAAGAGACCCAGTACTTC,CASSPVYGGGSQETQYF
.,TRBJ2-7,TRBV7-9,13,.,TGTGCCAGCAGCGACACCCTGGGGACCGAGCAGTACTTC,CASSDTLGTEQYF
once,TRBJ1-5,TRBV4-1,15,.,TGCGCCAGCAGCCAAGGACCGATCAGCAATCAGCCCCAGCATTTT,CASSQGPISNQPQHF
.,TRBJ2-7,TRBV30,15,.,TGTGCCTGGACAGGGTCCCTAAAGGAGAACTACGAGCAGTACTTC,CAWTGSLKENYEQYF
.,TRBJ2-1,TRBV7-8,16,.,TGTGCCAGCAGCCACTTTGGTAGCGTGCCCTACAATGAGCAGTTCTTC,CASSHFGSVPYNEQFF
.,TRBJ1-4,TRBV28,14,.,TGTGCCAGCAGCTCTGGGACTCTGGGTGAAAAACTGTTTTTT,CASSSGTLGEKLFF
.,TRBJ2-7,TRBV5-1,15,.,TGCGCCAGCAGATCAAGTGGGGTGAATTCCTACGAGCAGTACTTC,CASRSSGVNSYEQYF
.,TRBJ2-1,TRBV9,14,.,TGTGCCAGCAGTGCCTCGGGCGGGTACAATGAGCAGTTCTTC,CASSASGGYNEQFF
.,TRBJ1-3,TRBV9,16,.,TGTGCCAGCAGCGTCCGCCAAGGGTCTGGAACGGGCACCATATATTTT,CASSVRQGSGTGTIYF
.,TRBJ2-1,TRBV5-4,15,TRBD2,TGTGCCAGCAGCGAGGGACTAGATTCCTACAATGAGCAGTTCTTC,CASSEGLDSYNEQFF
.,TRBJ1-5,TRBV28,15,.,TGTGCCACCCTCTTCCGGGTCCCAGGCAATCAGCCCCAGCATTTT,CATLFRVPGNQPQHF
.,TRBJ1-5,TRBV10-3,15,TRBD1,TGTGCCATCAGTGGGACAGGGATCAGCAATCAGCCCCAGCATTTT,CAISGTGISNQPQHF